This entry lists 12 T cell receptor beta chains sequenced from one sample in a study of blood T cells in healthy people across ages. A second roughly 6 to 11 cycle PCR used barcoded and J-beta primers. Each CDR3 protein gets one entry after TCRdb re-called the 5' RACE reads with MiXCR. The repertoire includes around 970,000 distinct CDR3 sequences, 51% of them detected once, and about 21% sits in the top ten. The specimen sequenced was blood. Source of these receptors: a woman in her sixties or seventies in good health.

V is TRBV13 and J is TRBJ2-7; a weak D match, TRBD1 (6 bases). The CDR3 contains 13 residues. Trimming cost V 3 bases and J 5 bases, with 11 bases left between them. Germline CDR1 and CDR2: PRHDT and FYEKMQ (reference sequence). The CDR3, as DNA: TGTGCCAGCAGCTTTCGCCAGGGGCACGAGCAGTACTTC. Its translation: CASSFRQGHEQYF.

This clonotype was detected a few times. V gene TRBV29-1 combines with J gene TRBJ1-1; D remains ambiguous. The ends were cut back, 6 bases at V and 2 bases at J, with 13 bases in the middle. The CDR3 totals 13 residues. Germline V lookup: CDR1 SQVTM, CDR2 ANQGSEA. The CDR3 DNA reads TGCAGCGTCGGAATTGACTTTAACACTGAAGCTTTCTTT. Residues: CSVGIDFNTEAFF.

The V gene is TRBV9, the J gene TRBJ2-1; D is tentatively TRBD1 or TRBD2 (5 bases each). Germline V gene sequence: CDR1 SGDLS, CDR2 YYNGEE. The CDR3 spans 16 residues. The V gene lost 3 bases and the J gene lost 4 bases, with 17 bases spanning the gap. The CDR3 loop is CASSAVGDPTYNEQFF. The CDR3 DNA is TGTGCCAGCAGCGCCGTCGGGGACCCGACGTACAATGAGCAGTTCTTC. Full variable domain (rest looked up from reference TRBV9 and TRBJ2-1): DSGVTQTPKHLITATGQRVTLRCSPRSGDLSVYWYQQSLDQGLQFLIQYYNGEERAKGNILERFSAQQFPDLHSELNLSSLELGDSALYFCASSAVGDPTYNEQFFGPGTRLTVL.

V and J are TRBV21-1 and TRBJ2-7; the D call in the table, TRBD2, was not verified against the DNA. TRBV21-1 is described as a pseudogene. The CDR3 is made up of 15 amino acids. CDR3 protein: CASKKSRARSYEQYF. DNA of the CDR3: TGTGCCAGCAAAAAGTCGAGGGCCCGCTCCTACGAGCAGTACTTC.

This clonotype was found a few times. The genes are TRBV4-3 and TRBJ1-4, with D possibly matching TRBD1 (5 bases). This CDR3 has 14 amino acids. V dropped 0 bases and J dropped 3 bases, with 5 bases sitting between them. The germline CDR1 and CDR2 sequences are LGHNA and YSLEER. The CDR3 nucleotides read TGCGCCAGCAGCCAAGAGGGGGCTAATGAAAAACTGTTTTTT. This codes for CASSQEGANEKLFF.

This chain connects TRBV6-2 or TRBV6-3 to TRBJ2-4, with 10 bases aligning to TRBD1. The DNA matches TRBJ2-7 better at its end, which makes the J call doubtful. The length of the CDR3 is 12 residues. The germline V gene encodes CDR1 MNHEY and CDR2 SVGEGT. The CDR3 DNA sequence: TGTGCCACGGACAGGGGGTGGTACGAGCAGTACTTC. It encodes CATDRGWYEQYF.

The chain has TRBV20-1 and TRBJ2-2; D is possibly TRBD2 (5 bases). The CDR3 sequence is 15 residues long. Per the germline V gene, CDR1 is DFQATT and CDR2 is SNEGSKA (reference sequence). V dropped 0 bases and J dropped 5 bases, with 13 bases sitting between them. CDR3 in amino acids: CSARDLGGPTGELFF. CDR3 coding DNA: TGCAGTGCTAGAGATCTCGGCGGGCCTACCGGGGAGCTGTTTTTT.

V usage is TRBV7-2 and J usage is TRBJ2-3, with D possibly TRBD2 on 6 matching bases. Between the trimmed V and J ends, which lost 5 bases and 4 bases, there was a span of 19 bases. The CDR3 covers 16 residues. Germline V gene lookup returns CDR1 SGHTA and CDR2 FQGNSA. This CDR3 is CASSPRVGGFSDTQYF. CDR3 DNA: TGTGCCAGCAGCCCTAGGGTAGGAGGGTTCTCAGATACGCAGTATTTT.

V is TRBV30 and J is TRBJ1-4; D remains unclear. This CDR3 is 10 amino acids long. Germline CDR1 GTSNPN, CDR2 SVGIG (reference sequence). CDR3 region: CAAGGEKLFF. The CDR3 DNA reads TGTGCGGCGGGAGGGGAAAAACTGTTTTTT.

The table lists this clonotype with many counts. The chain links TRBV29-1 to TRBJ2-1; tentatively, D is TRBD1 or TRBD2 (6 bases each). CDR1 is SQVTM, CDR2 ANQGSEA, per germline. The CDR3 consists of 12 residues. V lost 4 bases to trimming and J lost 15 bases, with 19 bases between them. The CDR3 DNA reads TGCAGCGTTGGGGGGGCGGAGTCCCTTCGGTTCTTC. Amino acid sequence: CSVGGAESLRFF.

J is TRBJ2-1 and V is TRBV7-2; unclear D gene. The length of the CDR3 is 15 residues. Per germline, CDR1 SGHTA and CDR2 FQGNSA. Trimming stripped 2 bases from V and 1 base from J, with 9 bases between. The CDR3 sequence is CASSLRLMSYNEQFF. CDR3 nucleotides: TGTGCCAGCAGCTTACGTTTGATGTCCTACAATGAGCAGTTCTTC.

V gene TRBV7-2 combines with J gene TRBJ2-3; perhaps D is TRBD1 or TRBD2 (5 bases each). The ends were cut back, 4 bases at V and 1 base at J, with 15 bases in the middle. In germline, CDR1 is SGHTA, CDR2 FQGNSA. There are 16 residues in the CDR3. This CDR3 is CASSSGASRRTDTQYF. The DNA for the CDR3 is TGTGCCAGCAGCTCCGGGGCTAGCAGACGCACAGATACGCAGTATTTT.